These 31 T cell receptor beta chains share one sample of origin, sequenced in a study of PD-1 blockade in classical Hodgkin lymphoma (dated by TCRdb to the early 2020s). The sample's time point label is to be understood as: cycle 1 day 1 (C1D1), immediately before nivolumab initiation. Every trial patient had relapsed after autologous stem cell transplantation, and cohorts A, B and C differed in prior brentuximab vedotin exposure. CD8+ T cells were purified from thawed PBMCs by magnetic negative selection with a Miltenyi CD8+ T cell isolation kit. Library creation used the immunoSEQ multiplex PCR assay. TCRdb took over this immuneACCESS table, retaining in-frame rearrangements with V and J assigned. Such tables are incomplete; in checked studies, under half of the missing clones stem from an unresolved V gene, and the remainder is unexplained. The sample includes about 1,500 clones, with approximately 84% observed a single time. Of the sample, about 24% is held by the ten largest clones.

Here the sequenced sample was CD8+ T cells from blood, taken at baseline. The origin of the receptors is a human donor with classical Hodgkin lymphoma.

The rearrangement uses TRBV7-9 and TRBJ1-3; D may be TRBD1 (6 bases). This CDR3 region has 16 residues. Trimming removed 5 bases from V and 4 bases from J, with 18 bases in between. Looked up from germline, CDR1 is SEHNR and CDR2 is FQNEAQ (reference sequence). Here the CDR3 reads CASSPTPTGSGNTIYF. CDR3 coding DNA: TGTGCCAGCAGCCCTACACCAACAGGGAGCGGAAACACCATATATTTT.

The chain employs TRBV13 and TRBJ2-7; D remains unclear. Between the trimmed V and J ends, which lost 1 base and 3 bases, there was a span of 4 bases. Germline-derived CDR1 and CDR2 are PRHDT and FYEKMQ (reference sequence). This CDR3 is built from 12 residues. DNA for the CDR3: TGTGCCAGCAGCTTAGAGGGCTACGAGCAGTACTTC. It yields the protein CASSLEGYEQYF.

J is TRBJ1-5 and V is TRBV6-1, with D unresolved. CDR3 length equals 15 residues. The V end lost 4 bases, the J end lost 6 bases, and 16 bases lay between the germline ends. The germline gives CDR1 MNHNS, CDR2 SASEGT. The CDR3 DNA reads as TGTGCCAGCAGTGCCGGAGGTAGGGTTGGTCAGCCCCAGCATTTT. Translating gives CASSAGGRVGQPQHF.

This chain joins TRBV7-9 and TRBJ1-1, with D uncertain. The CDR3 length is 14 residues. The V and J ends lost 1 base and 3 bases respectively, with 9 bases between them. Germline CDR1 reads SEHNR; CDR2 reads FQNEAQ (reference sequence). CDR3 residues: CASSLGQVYTEAFF. CDR3 nucleotides: TGTGCCAGCAGCTTAGGGCAGGTCTACACTGAAGCTTTCTTT.

V usage is TRBV6-4 and J usage is TRBJ2-3; D tentatively reads TRBD1 or TRBD2 (5 bases each). V shed 1 base and J shed 1 base, with 9 bases lying between them. The CDR3 length is 15 residues. Germline V lookup: CDR1 MRHNA, CDR2 SNTAGT. The CDR3 region is CASSDLLGGTDTQYF. DNA for the CDR3: TGTGCCAGCAGTGACTTACTAGGGGGCACAGATACGCAGTATTTT.

The chain recombines TRBV5-2 with TRBJ2-3; the table's D call, TRBD2, was not checked against the DNA. TRBV5-2 is described as a pseudogene. This CDR3 contains 16 residues. The CDR3 here is CASSQDGGYSTDTQYF. The CDR3 bases are TGCGCCAGCAGCCAAGATGGGGGGTATAGCACAGATACGCAGTATTTT.

DNA of the CDR3: TGTGCCATCAGTGAGTCGAAGGAGCCCCAGCATTTT. It codes for CAISESKEPQHF. This rearrangement joins TRBV10-3 to TRBJ1-5; D is undetermined. Trimming stripped 0 bases from V and 8 bases from J, with 5 bases between. Germline V gene lookup returns CDR1 ENHRY and CDR2 SYGVKD. CDR3 size: 12 residues.

The chain carries TRBV7-9 and TRBJ2-1; no clear D. The CDR3 is 14 residues long. V was shortened by 2 bases and J by 9 bases, with 14 bases between the two germline ends. CDR1 and CDR2 (germline): SEHNR, FQNEAQ (reference sequence). CDR3 DNA sequence: TGTGCCAGCAGCTTACCTAACGGATGGGGTGAGCAGTTCTTC. Protein sequence: CASSLPNGWGEQFF.

V is TRBV6-5 and J is TRBJ1-1; D call uncertain. The germline CDR1 and CDR2 sequences are MNHEY and SVGAGI. V lost 4 bases and J lost 5, with 17 bases in between. This CDR3 comprises 15 residues. The DNA for the CDR3 is TGTGCCAGCAGTTCCCCGTTGGGGTCCGGGACTGAAGCTTTCTTT. This encodes CASSSPLGSGTEAFF.

This clone was picked up one time. The chain recombines TRBV6-1 with TRBJ2-1, with TRBD2 matching over 13 bases. This CDR3 contains 15 residues. V lost 5 bases and J lost 4; bases outside the gene matches: 2. Germline values: CDR1 MNHNS, CDR2 SASEGT. The DNA of the CDR3 is TGTGCCAGCAGTTCACTAGCGGGGGGGTACAATGAGCAGTTCTTC. Amino acid sequence: CASSSLAGGYNEQFF.

The genes are TRBV11-1 and TRBJ1-1; 7 nucleotides agree with TRBD1. Germline CDR1 reads SGHAT; CDR2 reads FQDESV (reference sequence). V dropped 3 bases and J dropped 4; count of bases not matched to a gene: 8. This CDR3 has 15 residues. The CDR3 protein is CASSFLQGRGTEAFF. The DNA for the CDR3 is TGTGCCAGCAGCTTCCTACAGGGGCGAGGCACTGAAGCTTTCTTT.

This chain links TRBV29-1 with TRBJ1-2; possible D gene TRBD1, 5 bases. The CDR3 runs to 13 residues. Trimming pared 6 bases from V and 0 bases from J, leaving 11 bases between. The germline gives CDR1 SQVTM, CDR2 ANQGSEA. The CDR3 DNA is TGCAGCGTAAAAGGGGAACCTAACTATGGCTACACCTTC. Protein product: CSVKGEPNYGYTF.

The rearrangement joins TRBV10-3 to TRBJ1-1; TRBD1 might be the D (6 bases). The germline gives CDR1 ENHRY, CDR2 SYGVKD. The CDR3 length is 12 residues. V lost 11 bases and J 4 bases, leaving 14 bases between the germline ends. DNA of the CDR3: TGTGCCGCAGGGGTGGGGCCCACTGAAGCTTTCTTT. Its translation is CAAGVGPTEAFF.

The chain has TRBV27 and TRBJ2-3; 10 bases align to TRBD2. Trimming removed 0 bases from V and 7 bases from J; junction bases left unmatched: 4. The germline V gene has CDR1 MNHEY and CDR2 SMNVEV (reference sequence). The CDR3 runs to 15 residues. The CDR3 nucleotides read TGTGCCAGCAGTTTATCTAGCGGGGGGTCTAATACGCAGTATTTT. Residues: CASSLSSGGSNTQYF.

The rearrangement uses TRBV21-1 and TRBJ1-2. TRBV21-1 is a recognized pseudogene. This CDR3 has 14 residues. CDR3 sequence reads: CASSKGGAGDGYTF. CDR3 DNA sequence: TGTGCCAGCAGCAAAGGAGGGGCGGGAGATGGCTACACCTTC.

The chain links TRBV19 to TRBJ1-1, with D uncertain. Trimming took off 3 bases at V and 1 base at J, with 6 bases between the two ends. The V gene's germline CDR1 is LNHDA and CDR2 SQIVND (reference sequence). CDR3 size: 13 residues. The CDR3 region has the DNA TGTGCCAGTAGTATTCAGGCGAACACTGAAGCTTTCTTT. It specifies CASSIQANTEAFF. The full variable domain, in which reference TRBV19 and TRBJ1-1 provide the parts outside the CDR3, is DGGITQSPKYLFRKEGQNVTLSCEQNLNHDAMYWYRQDPGQGLRLIYYSQIVNDFQKGDIAEGYSVSREKKESFPLTVTSAQKNPTAFYLCASSIQANTEAFFGQGTRLTVV.

Sample share makes this clone hyperexpanded. J is TRBJ1-5 and V is TRBV28, with D possibly matching TRBD1 (6 bases). This CDR3 region has 17 residues. CDR1 is MDHEN, CDR2 SYDVKM, per germline. Trimming removed 6 bases from V and 0 bases from J, with 18 bases in between. CDR3 in amino acids: CASRFLRGRISNQPQHF. The CDR3, as DNA: TGTGCCAGCAGATTCCTACGGGGGCGAATTAGCAATCAGCCCCAGCATTTT.

The chain uses TRBV19 and TRBJ2-2; a weak D match, TRBD1 (5 bases). V dropped 1 base and J dropped 6 bases, with 6 bases sitting between them. Germline lookup yields CDR1 LNHDA and CDR2 SQIVND (reference sequence). The CDR3 has 13 amino acids. CDR3 nucleotide sequence: TGTGCCAGTAGTATAGCAGGGTCCGGGGAGCTGTTTTTT. Residues: CASSIAGSGELFF.

The chain recombines TRBV4-1 with TRBJ2-3; TRBD2 agrees at 12 bases. Germline-derived CDR1 and CDR2 are MGHRA and YSYEKL. V trimming: 3 bases; J trimming: 3 bases; junction bases outside the gene matches: 4. There are 16 residues in the CDR3. The CDR3 is CASSQTSGGITDTQYF. CDR3 DNA sequence: TGCGCCAGCAGCCAGACTAGCGGGGGAATTACAGATACGCAGTATTTT.

V is TRBV6-1 and J is TRBJ2-7, with D uncertain. Trimming removed 6 bases from V and 5 bases from J, with 20 bases in between. This CDR3 has 15 amino acids. Germline loops: CDR1 MNHNS, CDR2 SASEGT. CDR3 region: CASSPLKSYEDEQYF. CDR3 sequence (DNA): TGTGCCAGCAGCCCCCTTAAGAGTTACGAGGACGAGCAGTACTTC.

This chain uses TRBV19 with TRBJ2-7; 7 positions match TRBD2. The length of the CDR3 is 15 residues. V was pared by 3 bases and J by 0 bases, with 5 bases of the junction left unmatched. Germline CDR1 LNHDA, CDR2 SQIVND (reference sequence). DNA for the CDR3: TGTGCCAGTAGTATGGGGGGGGGAGGCTCCTACGAGCAGTACTTC. Its protein is CASSMGGGGSYEQYF.

The chain is built from TRBV9 and TRBJ2-7; D is unclear. The CDR3 runs to 15 residues. V gave up 0 bases and J gave up 5 bases, with 15 bases separating them. CDR1 is SGDLS, CDR2 YYNGEE, per germline. In DNA, the CDR3 is TGTGCCAGCAGCGTAGGAGCTGCCAGGCCCCACGAGCAGTACTTC. Protein: CASSVGAARPHEQYF.

The gene calls are TRBV4-1 and TRBJ2-7; a weak D match, TRBD1 (7 bases). V gave up 0 bases and J gave up 1 base, with 13 bases separating them. The germline CDR1 and CDR2 sequences are MGHRA and YSYEKL. CDR3 length: 16 residues. The CDR3 loop is CASSQERDSGSYEQYF. CDR3 DNA sequence: TGCGCCAGCAGCCAAGAGCGGGACAGCGGGTCCTACGAGCAGTACTTC.

V gene TRBV4-2 combines with J gene TRBJ2-5; a weak D match, TRBD2 (6 bases). The end of the DNA aligns better with TRBJ2-7, so the J call may be wrong. CDR3 length equals 15 residues. Per the germline V gene, CDR1 is LGHNA and CDR2 is YNFKEQ. The CDR3 sequence: CASSQEGWGSYEQYF. The CDR3 bases are TGTGCCAGCAGCCAGGAGGGATGGGGGTCCTACGAGCAGTACTTC.

The genes are TRBV19 and TRBJ1-5; possible D gene TRBD1, 6 bases. V lost 5 bases to trimming and J lost 5 bases, with 10 bases between them. The CDR3 contains 13 residues. Germline V gene sequence: CDR1 LNHDA, CDR2 SQIVND (reference sequence). The CDR3 loop reads CASSPQGDQPQHF. The CDR3, as DNA: TGTGCCAGTAGTCCACAGGGAGATCAGCCCCAGCATTTT.

The chain joins TRBV19 to TRBJ1-1; no clear D. Trimming pared 3 bases from V and 0 bases from J, leaving 14 bases between. CDR1 is LNHDA, CDR2 SQIVND, per germline (reference sequence). The CDR3 totals 16 residues. CDR3 sequence (DNA): TGTGCCAGTAGTATTTACAGTAGCGCAATGAACACTGAAGCTTTCTTT. It encodes CASSIYSSAMNTEAFF.

CDR3 amino acids: CAWRVTSSGGLPTDTQYF. The DNA for the CDR3 is TGTGCCTGGAGGGTAACCAGTAGCGGGGGCCTCCCCACAGATACGCAGTATTTT. The V gene is TRBV30, the J gene TRBJ2-3; 9 nucleotides match TRBD2. V was clipped by 3 bases and J by 2 bases; unmatched bases: 15. CDR1 is GTSNPN and CDR2 is SVGIG in the germline V gene (reference sequence). The CDR3 extends over 18 amino acids.

V and J are TRBV12-5 and TRBJ1-5, with TRBD1 identical over 9 bases. The ends lost 5 bases at V and 4 bases at J; junction bases unmatched: 3. The germline V gene encodes CDR1 LGHNT and CDR2 FRNRAP. The CDR3 spans 14 residues. The CDR3 spells CASGPGQGNQPQHF. The CDR3 nucleotides read TGTGCTAGTGGTCCGGGACAGGGAAATCAGCCCCAGCATTTT.

The chain has TRBV7-9 and TRBJ2-5; a possible D gene is TRBD2 (7 bases). The CDR3 sequence is 15 residues long. The germline V gene has CDR1 SEHNR and CDR2 FQNEAQ (reference sequence). Between the trimmed V and J ends, which lost 4 bases and 4 bases, there was a span of 16 bases. DNA of the CDR3: TGTGCCAGCAGCTCCAACAGGGAGGGGCGAGAGACCCAGTACTTC. Translation gives CASSSNREGRETQYF.

This rearrangement joins TRBV15 to TRBJ1-5; D gene uncertain. The V end was cut by 0 bases, the J end by 4 bases, with 1 base between. CDR1 is LNHNV, CDR2 YYDKDF, per germline (reference sequence). The CDR3 consists of 12 residues. The CDR3 is CATSRENQPQHF. The DNA of the CDR3 is TGTGCCACCAGCAGAGAGAATCAGCCCCAGCATTTT.

This chain connects TRBV5-5 to TRBJ2-5; D tentatively reads TRBD1 or TRBD2 (6 bases each). CDR1 and CDR2 from the germline V gene are SGHKS and YYEKEE (reference sequence). V dropped 1 base and J dropped 3 bases, with 13 bases sitting between them. There are 15 residues in the CDR3. DNA for the CDR3: TGTGCCAGCAGCTTGCACGGGGGCACAGAAGAGACCCAGTACTTC. Translation gives CASSLHGGTEETQYF. The whole variable domain, remainder taken from reference TRBV5-5 and TRBJ2-5, is DAGVTQSPTHLIKTRGQQVTLRCSPISGHKSVSWYQQVLGQGPQFIFQYYEKEERGRGNFPDRFSARQFPNYSSELNVNALLLGDSALYLCASSLHGGTEETQYFGPGTRLLVL.